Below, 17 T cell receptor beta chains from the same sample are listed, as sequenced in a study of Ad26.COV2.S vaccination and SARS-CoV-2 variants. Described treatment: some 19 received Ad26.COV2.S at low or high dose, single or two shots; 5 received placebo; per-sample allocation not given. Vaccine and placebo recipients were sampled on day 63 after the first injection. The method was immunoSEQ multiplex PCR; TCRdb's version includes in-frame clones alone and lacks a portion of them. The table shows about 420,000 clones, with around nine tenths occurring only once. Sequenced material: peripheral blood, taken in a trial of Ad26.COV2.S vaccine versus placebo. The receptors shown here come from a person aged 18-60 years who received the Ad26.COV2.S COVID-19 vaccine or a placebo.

The DNA for the CDR3 is TGTGCCAGCAGTTACTCTACAGGGGGTCGGTACGAGCAGTACTTC. Translation gives CASSYSTGGRYEQYF. The chain combines TRBV6-6 with TRBJ2-7; 8 bases line up with TRBD1. This CDR3 has 15 residues. Germline V CDR1 and CDR2: MNHNY, SVGAGI (reference sequence). Losses at the gene ends were 0 bases for V and 4 bases for J; bases not matched to a gene: 5.

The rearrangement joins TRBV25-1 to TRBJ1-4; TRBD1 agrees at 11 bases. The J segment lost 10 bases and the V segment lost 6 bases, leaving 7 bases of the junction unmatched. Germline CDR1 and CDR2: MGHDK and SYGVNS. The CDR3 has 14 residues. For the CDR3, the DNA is TGTGCCAGCAGCGGATCCGGGACAGGGGGAAAACTGTTTTTT. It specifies CASSGSGTGGKLFF.

The CDR3 bases are TGTGCCAGTAGCCTGGACAGGAACTATGGCTACACCTTC. Translated, it gives CASSLDRNYGYTF. The rearrangement links TRBV19 to TRBJ1-2; 7 nucleotides agree with TRBD1. Trimming removed 6 bases from V and 2 bases from J; junction bases left unmatched: 3. Germline CDR1 reads LNHDA; CDR2 reads SQIVND (reference sequence). The CDR3 runs 13 residues.

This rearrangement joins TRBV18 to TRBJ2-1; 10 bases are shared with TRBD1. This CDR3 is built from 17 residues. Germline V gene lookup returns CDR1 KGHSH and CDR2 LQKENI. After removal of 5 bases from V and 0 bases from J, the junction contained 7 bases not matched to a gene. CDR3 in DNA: TGTGCCAGCTCATCAGACAGGGGGCTGAGCTCCTACAATGAGCAGTTCTTC. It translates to CASSSDRGLSSYNEQFF.

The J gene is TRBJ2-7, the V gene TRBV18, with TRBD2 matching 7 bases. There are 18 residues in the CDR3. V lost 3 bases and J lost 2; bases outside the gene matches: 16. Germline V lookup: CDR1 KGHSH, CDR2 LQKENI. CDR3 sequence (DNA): TGTGCCAGCTCACCCGTTAGAATTAGAGGGACTATGCCCTACGAGCAGTACTTC. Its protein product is CASSPVRIRGTMPYEQYF.

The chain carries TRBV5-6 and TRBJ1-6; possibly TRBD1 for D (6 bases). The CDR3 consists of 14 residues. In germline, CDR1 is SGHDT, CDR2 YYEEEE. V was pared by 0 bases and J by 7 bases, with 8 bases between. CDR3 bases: TGTGCCAGCAGCTTGGACAGGGTCAATTCACCCCTCCACTTT. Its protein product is CASSLDRVNSPLHF.

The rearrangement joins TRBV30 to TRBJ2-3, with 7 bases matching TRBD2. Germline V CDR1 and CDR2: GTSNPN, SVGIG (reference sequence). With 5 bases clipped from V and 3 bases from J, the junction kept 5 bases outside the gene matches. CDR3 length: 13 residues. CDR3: CAWVGRVTDTQYF. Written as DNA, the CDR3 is TGTGCCTGGGTTGGGAGGGTAACAGATACGCAGTATTTT.

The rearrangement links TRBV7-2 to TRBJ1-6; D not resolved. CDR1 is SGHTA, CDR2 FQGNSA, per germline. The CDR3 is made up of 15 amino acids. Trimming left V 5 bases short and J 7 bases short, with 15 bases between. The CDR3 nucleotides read TGTGCCAGCAGCCACATGGACCGCTTAAATTCACCCCTCCACTTT. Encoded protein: CASSHMDRLNSPLHF. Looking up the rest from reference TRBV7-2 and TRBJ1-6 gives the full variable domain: GAGVSQSPSNKVTEKGKDVELRCDPISGHTALYWYRQSLGQGLEFLIYFQGNSAPDKSGLPSDRFSAERTGGSVSTLTIQRTQQEDSAVYLCASSHMDRLNSPLHFGNGTRLTVT.

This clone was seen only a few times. Here the CDR3 DNA reads TGCGCCAGCAGCCAGGCCCCAGGAACCTACGAGCAGTACTTC. Amino acid sequence: CASSQAPGTYEQYF. This rearrangement joins TRBV4-1 to TRBJ2-7; the D is unclear. The length of the CDR3 is 14 residues. With 3 bases removed from V and 2 bases from J, the gap between germline ends came to 11 bases. Germline V gene sequence: CDR1 MGHRA, CDR2 YSYEKL.

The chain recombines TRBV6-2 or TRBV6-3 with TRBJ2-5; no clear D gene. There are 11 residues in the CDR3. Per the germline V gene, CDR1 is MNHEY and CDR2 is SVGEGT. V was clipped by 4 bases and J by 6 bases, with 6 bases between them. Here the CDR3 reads CASSWVQTQYF. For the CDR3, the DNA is TGTGCCAGCAGTTGGGTTCAGACCCAGTACTTC.

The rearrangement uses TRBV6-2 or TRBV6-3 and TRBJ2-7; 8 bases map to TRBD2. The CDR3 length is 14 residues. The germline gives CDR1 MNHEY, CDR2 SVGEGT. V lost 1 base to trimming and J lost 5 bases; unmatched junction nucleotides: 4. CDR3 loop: CASSYLRGAHEQYF. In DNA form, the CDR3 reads TGTGCCAGCAGTTACTTGCGGGGGGCCCACGAGCAGTACTTC.

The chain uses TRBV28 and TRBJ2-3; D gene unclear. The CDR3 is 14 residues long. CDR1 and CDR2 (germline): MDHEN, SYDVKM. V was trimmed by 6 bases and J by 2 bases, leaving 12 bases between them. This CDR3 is CASSSDGTTDTQYF. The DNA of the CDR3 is TGTGCCAGCAGCTCGGACGGTACCACAGATACGCAGTATTTT.

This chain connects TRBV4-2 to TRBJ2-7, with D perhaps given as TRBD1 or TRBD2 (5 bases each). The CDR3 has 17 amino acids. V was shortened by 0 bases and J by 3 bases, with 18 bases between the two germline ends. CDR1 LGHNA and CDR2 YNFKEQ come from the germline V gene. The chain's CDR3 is CASSQEGTSLSGYEQYF. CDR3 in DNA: TGTGCCAGCAGCCAAGAGGGGACCTCCTTGAGCGGCTACGAGCAGTACTTC.

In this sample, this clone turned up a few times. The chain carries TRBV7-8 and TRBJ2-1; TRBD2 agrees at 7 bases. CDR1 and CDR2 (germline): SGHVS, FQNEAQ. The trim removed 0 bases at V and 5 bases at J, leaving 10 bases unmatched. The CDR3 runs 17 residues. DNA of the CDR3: TGTGCCAGCAGCTTAGCCTTGAGACTAGCTCCTAACAATGAGCAGTTCTTC. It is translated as CASSLALRLAPNNEQFF.

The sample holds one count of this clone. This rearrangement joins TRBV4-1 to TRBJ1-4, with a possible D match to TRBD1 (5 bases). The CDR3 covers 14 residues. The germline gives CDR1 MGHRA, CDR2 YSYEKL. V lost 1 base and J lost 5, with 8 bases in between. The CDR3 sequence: CASSQGDQNEKLFF. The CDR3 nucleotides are TGCGCCAGCAGCCAAGGGGACCAAAATGAAAAACTGTTTTTT.

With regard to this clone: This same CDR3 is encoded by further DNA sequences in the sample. The CDR3 spells CASSQDRGSYNSPLHF. The CDR3 DNA sequence: TGCGCCAGCAGCCAGGACAGGGGATCCTATAATTCACCCCTCCACTTT. The chain joins TRBV4-3 to TRBJ1-6; 9 bases align to TRBD1. The CDR3 contains 16 residues. Germline lookup yields CDR1 LGHNA and CDR2 YSLEER. With V trimmed by 3 bases and J by 1 base, 1 base remained unmatched.

This CDR3 is CASSYGAVTSNQPQHF. The CDR3 bases are TGTGCCAGCAGTTACGGGGCGGTAACTAGCAATCAGCCCCAGCATTTT. The V and J genes are TRBV6-5 and TRBJ1-5; possibly TRBD1 for D (5 bases). The CDR3 covers 16 residues. Trimming pared 2 bases from V and 0 bases from J, leaving 11 bases between. Germline CDR1 MNHEY, CDR2 SVGAGI.